Below, 32 T cell receptor beta chains from the same sample are listed, as sequenced in a study of T-cell memory formation after mild COVID-19. TCRdb passed the 5' RACE reads through MiXCR, listing each CDR3 protein once. Of just over 200,000 distinct CDR3 sequences in the sample, over 9% were seen once. Source material: PBMCs or a T cell subset sorted from them (not recorded which). The source of these receptors is a man aged 18 to 29 who had mild COVID-19 (a few samples of this study predate the infection). Cell type and time point are not known.

This CDR3 is CASSSSTGGLSNQPQHF. DNA for the CDR3: TGTGCCAGCAGTTCCTCGACAGGGGGGCTTAGCAATCAGCCCCAGCATTTT. The chain has TRBV27 and TRBJ1-5; TRBD1 matches 9 bases. The CDR3 sequence is 17 residues long. V lost 4 bases and J lost 0; bases outside the gene matches: 7. CDR1 is MNHEY, CDR2 SMNVEV, per germline (reference sequence).

This clonotype was picked up a small number of times. The chain recombines TRBV5-1 with TRBJ1-1; the match to TRBD1 covers 9 bases. In germline, CDR1 is SGHRS, CDR2 YFSETQ. Unmatched junction bases numbered 2, after V lost 2 bases and J lost 3 bases. This CDR3 spans 14 amino acids. In DNA form, the CDR3 reads TGCGCCAGCAGCTTCCGACAGGGGGACACTGAAGCTTTCTTT. It encodes CASSFRQGDTEAFF.

The sample holds a few counts of this clonotype. V is TRBV18 and J is TRBJ2-7; 9 nucleotides match TRBD1. J lost 2 bases, V lost 6 bases, and 5 bases had no gene match. Germline V gives CDR1 KGHSH, CDR2 LQKENI. The CDR3 is 14 amino acids. DNA of the CDR3: TGTGCCAGCTCCTCCGGGACAGGGCCCTACGAGCAGTACTTC. It translates to CASSSGTGPYEQYF.

In its sample, this clonotype was seen a few times. This sequence joins TRBV19 and TRBJ1-5; D is unclear. The CDR3 is made up of 14 amino acids. The germline V gene has CDR1 LNHDA and CDR2 SQIVND (reference sequence). Between the trimmed V and J ends, which lost 3 bases and 0 bases, there was a span of 6 bases. The CDR3 DNA reads TGTGCCAGTAGTATCTCGGTTAGCAATCAGCCCCAGCATTTT. Its translation is CASSISVSNQPQHF.

The chain uses TRBV5-4 and TRBJ2-2; D might be TRBD1 (5 bases). V dropped 0 bases and J dropped 5 bases, with 11 bases sitting between them. Germline V gene lookup returns CDR1 SGHNT and CDR2 YYREEE (reference sequence). CDR3 size: 15 residues. The CDR3 DNA sequence: TGTGCCAGCAGCTTGGGTAGGGGTCGAACCGGGGAGCTGTTTTTT. Translating gives CASSLGRGRTGELFF.

This clonotype was recorded at least ten times. The J gene is TRBJ2-5, the V gene TRBV5-1; maybe TRBD1 (5 bases). Per the germline V gene, CDR1 is SGHRS and CDR2 is YFSETQ. The V end lost 0 bases, the J end lost 0 bases, and 12 bases lay between the germline ends. This CDR3 is built from 16 residues. This chain's CDR3 is CASSLDDRAYQETQYF. CDR3 coding DNA: TGCGCCAGCAGCTTGGATGACAGAGCCTACCAAGAGACCCAGTACTTC.

The table lists this clonotype with many counts. This CDR3 is CASSLSSGGGNEKLFF. Here the CDR3 DNA reads TGTGCCAGCAGTTTAAGCTCAGGGGGAGGGAATGAAAAACTGTTTTTT. This chain links TRBV12-3 or TRBV12-4 with TRBJ1-4; 7 positions match TRBD1. The CDR3 consists of 16 residues. The trim removed 2 bases at V and 5 bases at J, leaving 8 bases unmatched.

The table lists this clonotype with many counts. This chain links TRBV7-9 with TRBJ2-3; D gene unclear. In germline, CDR1 is SEHNR, CDR2 FQNEAQ (reference sequence). V was pared by 4 bases and J by 6 bases, with 20 bases between. The CDR3 extends over 16 amino acids. The CDR3 DNA reads as TGTGCCAGCAGCTCCAAATTGTCTGGGCTAGTTGATACGCAGTATTTT. Translating it yields CASSSKLSGLVDTQYF.

This clonotype was detected ten times or more. The chain has TRBV7-3 and TRBJ1-4, with D hard to call. Per germline, CDR1 SGHTA and CDR2 FQGTGA. The CDR3 covers 14 residues. V was trimmed by 6 bases and J by 7 bases, leaving 15 bases between them. The CDR3 is CASRIIYGAEKLFF. In nucleotides, the CDR3 is TGTGCCAGCAGGATTATATACGGAGCTGAAAAACTGTTTTTT.

This clonotype was found many times. The chain carries TRBV6-2 or TRBV6-3 and TRBJ1-3; D unresolved. V dropped 7 bases and J dropped 0 bases, with 13 bases sitting between them. The CDR3 runs 15 residues. Germline values: CDR1 MNHEY, CDR2 SVGEGT. CDR3 residues: CASTYGRISGNTIYF. The CDR3, as DNA: TGTGCCAGCACCTACGGTCGAATCTCTGGAAACACCATATATTTT.

This clonotype was detected only a few times. The chain joins TRBV11-2 to TRBJ1-2; 12 bases match TRBD1. The trim removed 5 bases at V and 8 bases at J, leaving 18 bases unmatched. CDR1 SGHAT and CDR2 FQNNGV come from the germline V gene. This CDR3 region has 18 residues. Here the CDR3 DNA reads TGTGCCAGCAGCCCCCAGAGGGGACAGGGGGCGTCGCGGGACGGCTACACCTTC. Its protein is CASSPQRGQGASRDGYTF.

This rearrangement joins TRBV4-3 to TRBJ1-4; no reliable D call. Germline CDR1 LGHNA, CDR2 YSLEER. The V end lost 4 bases, the J end lost 3 bases, and 15 bases lay between the germline ends. CDR3 length: 16 amino acids. This CDR3 is CASSPRAEPPNEKLFF. The CDR3, as DNA: TGCGCCAGCAGCCCAAGGGCAGAACCACCTAATGAAAAACTGTTTTTT.

The gene calls are TRBV30 and TRBJ1-4; 7 bases match TRBD1. CDR1 and CDR2 (germline): GTSNPN, SVGIG (reference sequence). The CDR3 runs 13 residues. J gave up 5 bases and V 6 bases, and 6 bases lay outside the gene matches. The CDR3 DNA follows: TGTGCCTGCAACAGGGGATCGAATGAAAAACTGTTTTTT. Translating it yields CACNRGSNEKLFF.

This clonotype was detected a few times. V usage is TRBV10-3 and J usage is TRBJ1-6; no reliable D call. CDR1 is ENHRY, CDR2 SYGVKD, per germline. The CDR3 contains 13 residues. Trimming pared 2 bases from V and 9 bases from J, leaving 8 bases between. DNA for the CDR3: TGTGCCATCAGTGAGGGAAAGGGTTCACCCCTCCACTTT. Translation: CAISEGKGSPLHF.

The chain is built from TRBV12-3 or TRBV12-4 and TRBJ2-1; TRBD2 might be the D (5 bases). Between the trimmed V and J ends, which lost 8 bases and 7 bases, there was a span of 21 bases. This CDR3 comprises 15 residues. CDR3 coding DNA: TGTGCCAGCTCCCAGCCAGCGGCCACCCGGAATGAGCAGTTCTTC. It codes for CASSQPAATRNEQFF.

In this sample, this clonotype turned up a few times. The genes are TRBV2 and TRBJ2-3, with 10 bases that match TRBD2. With V trimmed by 6 bases and J by 2 bases, 5 bases remained unmatched. The CDR3 is made up of 15 amino acids. CDR1 is SNHLY, CDR2 FYNNEI, per germline. CDR3 loop: CASSPSGGNTDTQYF. DNA for the CDR3: TGTGCCAGCAGCCCTAGCGGGGGCAACACAGATACGCAGTATTTT.

The chain joins TRBV20-1 to TRBJ1-4; TRBD1 aligns across 7 bases. CDR3 length: 15 amino acids. Germline V gives CDR1 DFQATT, CDR2 SNEGSKA (reference sequence). Trimming cost V 2 bases and J 5 bases; bases outside gene matches: 8. CDR3 in amino acids: CSARRGGTVNEKLFF. The CDR3 nucleotides read TGCAGTGCTAGACGAGGGGGCACGGTAAATGAAAAACTGTTTTTT.

This clonotype showed up just a few times. The chain uses TRBV5-1 and TRBJ2-7, with 12 bases fitting TRBD2. Per the germline V gene, CDR1 is SGHRS and CDR2 is YFSETQ. The CDR3 consists of 17 residues. With 0 bases clipped from V and 1 base from J, the junction kept 5 bases outside the gene matches. The CDR3 sequence is CASSLAGGLAGSYEQYF. The CDR3 nucleotides are TGCGCCAGCAGCTTGGCCGGTGGACTAGCGGGGTCCTACGAGCAGTACTTC.

The chain joins TRBV6-2 or TRBV6-3 to TRBJ2-3; either TRBD1 or TRBD2 may supply D (6 bases each). Germline loops: CDR1 MNHEY, CDR2 SVGEGT. V was shortened by 3 bases and J by 9 bases, with 19 bases between the two germline ends. CDR3 length equals 15 residues. CDR3 DNA: TGTGCCAGCAGTTATGACGGGGGCCCGGTGGGGACGCAGTATTTT. This sequence encodes CASSYDGGPVGTQYF.

This clonotype showed up many times. The V gene is TRBV7-9, the J gene TRBJ1-2; D not certain. CDR3 length equals 13 residues. CDR1 and CDR2 (germline): SEHNR, FQNEAQ (reference sequence). Trimming shortened V by 5 bases and J by 8 bases, and 15 bases separated the two germline ends. The CDR3 here is CASSTEPLRGYTF. The CDR3, as DNA: TGTGCCAGCAGCACGGAGCCGCTACGAGGCTACACCTTC.

A few counts support this clonotype. This chain connects TRBV4-1 to TRBJ2-3; 8 positions agree with TRBD2. Germline V gives CDR1 MGHRA, CDR2 YSYEKL. The ends lost 4 bases at V and 7 bases at J; junction bases unmatched: 7. The CDR3 length is 14 residues. The CDR3 here is CASSLGGGRNTQYF. CDR3 nucleotide sequence: TGCGCCAGCAGCCTCGGGGGGGGGAGAAATACGCAGTATTTT.

This clonotype was seen at least ten times. The chain uses TRBV7-2 and TRBJ2-1; 11 bases fit TRBD2. J was trimmed by 2 bases and V by 7 bases; bases with no gene match: 4. The germline V gene has CDR1 SGHTA and CDR2 FQGNSA. The CDR3 extends over 15 amino acids. CDR3 loop: CASNQLAGAYNEQFF. CDR3 nucleotide sequence: TGTGCCAGCAACCAACTAGCGGGGGCCTACAATGAGCAGTTCTTC.

This clonotype was observed at least ten times. The chain recombines TRBV6-5 with TRBJ1-1; D unresolved. The CDR3 has 13 amino acids. Germline assignment: CDR1 MNHEY and CDR2 SVGAGI. The ends were cut back, 6 bases at V and 2 bases at J, with 10 bases in the middle. The CDR3 spells CASSPHPNTEAFF. The CDR3 DNA reads TGTGCCAGCAGCCCTCACCCTAACACTGAAGCTTTCTTT.

This chain joins TRBV9 and TRBJ1-1, with TRBD1 identical over 7 bases. The germline V gene encodes CDR1 SGDLS and CDR2 YYNGEE. CDR3 length equals 15 residues. Trimming cost V 4 bases and J 2 bases; bases outside gene matches: 8. The CDR3 DNA reads TGTGCCAGCAGCCCTTGGGACAGACGCAACACTGAAGCTTTCTTT. It yields the protein CASSPWDRRNTEAFF.

V gene TRBV7-8 combines with J gene TRBJ2-5; 13 bases align to TRBD2. Per germline, CDR1 SGHVS and CDR2 FQNEAQ. The length of the CDR3 is 17 residues. J was trimmed by 5 bases and V by 5 bases; bases with no gene match: 11. CDR3 DNA: TGTGCCAGCAGCACCCGACTAGCGGGGGGACGTAATGAGACCCAGTACTTC. Its protein is CASSTRLAGGRNETQYF. Drawing the rest from reference TRBV7-8 and TRBJ2-5, the complete variable domain is GAGVSQSPRYKVAKRGQDVALRCDPISGHVSLFWYQQALGQGPEFLTYFQNEAQLDKSGLPSDRFFAERPEGSVSTLKIQRTQQEDSAVYLCASSTRLAGGRNETQYFGPGTRLLVL.

The table lists this clonotype with a few counts. The chain employs TRBV5-5 and TRBJ2-1; TRBD2 aligns across 13 bases. CDR1 SGHKS and CDR2 YYEKEE come from the germline V gene (reference sequence). The CDR3 is made up of 20 amino acids. With 0 bases clipped from V and 1 base from J, the junction kept 10 bases outside the gene matches. CDR3 residues: CASSLAGLAGDRRSYNEQFF. Here the CDR3 DNA reads TGTGCCAGCAGCTTGGCCGGACTAGCGGGGGACCGTCGATCCTACAATGAGCAGTTCTTC.

The chain uses TRBV20-1 and TRBJ2-7; D possibly corresponds to TRBD2 (6 bases). The CDR3 runs 13 residues. Trimming shortened V by 3 bases and J by 2 bases, and 11 bases separated the two germline ends. Per germline, CDR1 DFQATT and CDR2 SNEGSKA (reference sequence). CDR3 residues: CSASPGGTYEQYV. CDR3 DNA: TGCAGTGCTAGCCCCGGCGGGACCTACGAGCAGTACGTC.

The chain recombines TRBV5-1 with TRBJ2-5, with 7 bases matching TRBD2. V was pared by 4 bases and J by 0 bases, with 6 bases of the junction left unmatched. Germline V CDR1 and CDR2: SGHRS, YFSETQ. This CDR3 comprises 15 residues. CDR3 DNA sequence: TGCGCCAGCAGCGTACTAGCGTATGACCAAGAGACCCAGTACTTC. Encoded protein: CASSVLAYDQETQYF. Filled out from reference TRBV5-1 and TRBJ2-5, the complete variable domain reads KAGVTQTPRYLIKTRGQQVTLSCSPISGHRSVSWYQQTPGQGLQFLFEYFSETQRNKGNFPGRFSGRQFSNSRSEMNVSTLELGDSALYLCASSVLAYDQETQYFGPGTRLLVL.

The rearrangement joins TRBV7-9 to TRBJ2-7; 9 nucleotides line up with TRBD1. With V trimmed by 6 bases and J by 3 bases, 6 bases remained unmatched. Per the germline V gene, CDR1 is SEHNR and CDR2 is FQNEAQ (reference sequence). The CDR3 contains 14 residues. As DNA, the CDR3 is TGTGCCAGCAGGGGACAGGGAGAGTACTACGAGCAGTACGTC. Encoded protein: CASRGQGEYYEQYV.

This clonotype showed up just a few times. This rearrangement joins TRBV15 to TRBJ1-2, with unresolved D. CDR3 length: 15 amino acids. CDR1 and CDR2 (germline): LNHNV, YYDKDF (reference sequence). Trimming removed 0 bases from V and 8 bases from J, with 16 bases in between. Here the CDR3 DNA reads TGTGCCACCAGCAGAGATAGTAGGGCCGCTGTGGGCTACACCTTC. It codes for CATSRDSRAAVGYTF.

The sample holds many counts of this clonotype. J is TRBJ2-1 and V is TRBV4-1, with TRBD2 matching over 9 bases. Per the germline V gene, CDR1 is MGHRA and CDR2 is YSYEKL. The CDR3 is 16 residues long. The junction had 9 bases not matched to a gene; V was cut back by 1 base and J by 8 bases. Here the CDR3 DNA reads TGCGCCAGCAGCCAAGTGGTGGCGGGGGGGCCCTATGAGCAGTTCTTC. It codes for CASSQVVAGGPYEQFF.

This clonotype was counted between two and nine times. This CDR3 is CASIELAGGLGEQYF. The CDR3 region has the DNA TGTGCCAGCATAGAACTAGCGGGAGGGCTCGGGGAGCAGTACTTC. The genes are TRBV6-6 and TRBJ2-7; 13 bases line up with TRBD2. The length of the CDR3 is 15 residues. The germline CDR1 and CDR2 sequences are MNHNY and SVGAGI (reference sequence). The V segment lost 7 bases and the J segment 7 bases; nucleotides outside the gene matches: 10.